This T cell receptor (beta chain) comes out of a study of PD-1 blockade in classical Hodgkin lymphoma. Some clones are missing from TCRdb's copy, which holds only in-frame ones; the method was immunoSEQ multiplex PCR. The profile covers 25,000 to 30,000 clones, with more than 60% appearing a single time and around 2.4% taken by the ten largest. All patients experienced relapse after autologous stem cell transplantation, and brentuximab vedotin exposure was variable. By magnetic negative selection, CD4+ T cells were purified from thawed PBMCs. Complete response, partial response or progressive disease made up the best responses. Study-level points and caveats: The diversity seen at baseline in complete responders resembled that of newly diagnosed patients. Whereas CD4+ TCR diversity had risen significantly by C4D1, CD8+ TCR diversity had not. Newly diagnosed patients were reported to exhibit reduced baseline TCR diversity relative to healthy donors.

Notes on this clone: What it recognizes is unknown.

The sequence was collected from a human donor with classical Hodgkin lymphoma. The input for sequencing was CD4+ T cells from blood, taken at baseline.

The CDR3 region is CASSPGWGRDSPLHF. The DNA of the CDR3 is TGTGCCAGCAGTCCAGGATGGGGCCGAGATTCACCCCTCCACTTT. V and J are TRBV27 and TRBJ1-6; tentative D call: TRBD1 (5 bases). Germline V gene lookup returns CDR1 MNHEY and CDR2 SMNVEV (reference sequence). The V gene lost 5 bases and the J gene lost 8 bases, with 16 bases spanning the gap. The CDR3 is made up of 15 amino acids.